The next 24 T cell receptor beta chains were all read from a single sample in a study of blood T cell repertoires in COVID-19. TCRdb's table, derived via immunoSEQ multiplex PCR, lists solely in-frame clones and lacks some. There are 200,000 to 250,000 clones in the sample; about 83% occur only once, and 10% to 15% lies in the top ten. Sequencing input: peripheral blood. These receptors came from a man aged 80 or over with acute or convalescent COVID-19.

This clone came up a few times. The rearrangement joins TRBV2 to TRBJ2-2, with TRBD2 as a possible D gene (5 bases). V was cut by 7 bases and J by 5 bases, with 11 bases left in between. The length of the CDR3 is 13 residues. The V gene's germline CDR1 is SNHLY and CDR2 FYNNEI. The CDR3 region has the DNA TGTGCCAGCACCTTACTAGGAACCGGGGAGCTGTTTTTT. Amino acid sequence: CASTLLGTGELFF.

The chain links TRBV2 to TRBJ1-4; a possible D gene is TRBD1 (5 bases). Germline CDR1 reads SNHLY; CDR2 reads FYNNEI. The CDR3 covers 13 residues. The V gene lost 6 bases and the J gene lost 8 bases, with 13 bases spanning the gap. CDR3 coding DNA: TGTGCCAGCAGCCTCAGGGAGGGAGAAAAACTGTTTTTT. Translating it yields CASSLREGEKLFF.

This rearrangement joins TRBV5-1 to TRBJ2-7; perhaps TRBD1 as D (6 bases). The ends were cut back, 0 bases at V and 6 bases at J, with 16 bases in the middle. The CDR3 totals 15 residues. From germline, CDR1 is SGHRS and CDR2 YFSETQ. This CDR3 is CASSLGGQSAVEQYF. CDR3 nucleotides: TGCGCCAGCAGCTTGGGGGGACAATCCGCCGTCGAGCAGTACTTC.

The CDR3 protein is CASSLDGGPSSYEQYF. In DNA form, the CDR3 reads TGCGCCAGCAGCTTGGATGGGGGCCCGAGCTCCTACGAGCAGTACTTC. The V gene is TRBV5-1, the J gene TRBJ2-7, with D possibly matching TRBD1 (6 bases). This CDR3 has 16 residues. Trimming removed 0 bases from V and 0 bases from J, with 13 bases in between. Germline V gene sequence: CDR1 SGHRS, CDR2 YFSETQ.

V gene TRBV6-6 combines with J gene TRBJ1-1; tentatively, D is TRBD1 (6 bases). Trimming stripped 6 bases from V and 1 base from J, with 12 bases between. The CDR3 extends over 14 amino acids. The germline V gene encodes CDR1 MNHNY and CDR2 SVGAGI (reference sequence). Written as DNA, the CDR3 is TGTGCCAGCAGGGGGACACACCAGAACACTGAAGCTTTCTTT. Protein product: CASRGTHQNTEAFF.

The rearrangement uses TRBV28 and TRBJ1-1; 8 bases are shared with TRBD1. This CDR3 region has 15 residues. Per the germline V gene, CDR1 is MDHEN and CDR2 is SYDVKM. Trimming took 8 bases from V and 7 from J; bases not matched to a gene: 15. CDR3 residues: CASSGGAAPSLEAFF. The CDR3 region has the DNA TGTGCCAGCTCAGGGGGCGCGGCTCCTTCACTTGAAGCTTTCTTT.

V usage is TRBV5-5 and J usage is TRBJ1-5, with D hard to call. Trimming took off 4 bases at V and 7 bases at J, with 15 bases between the two ends. Germline lookup yields CDR1 SGHKS and CDR2 YYEKEE (reference sequence). CDR3 length: 14 residues. As DNA, the CDR3 is TGTGCCAGCAGCCTGGGAGGGTATCTACAGCCCCAGCATTTT. It encodes CASSLGGYLQPQHF. Full variable domain (rest looked up from reference TRBV5-5 and TRBJ1-5): DAGVTQSPTHLIKTRGQQVTLRCSPISGHKSVSWYQQVLGQGPQFIFQYYEKEERGRGNFPDRFSARQFPNYSSELNVNALLLGDSALYLCASSLGGYLQPQHFGDGTRLSIL.

The chain recombines TRBV12-5 with TRBJ1-2; tentatively, D is TRBD1 (5 bases). This CDR3 has 16 residues. The germline gives CDR1 LGHNT, CDR2 FRNRAP. Trimming shortened V by 2 bases and J by 4 bases, and 17 bases separated the two germline ends. CDR3 in DNA: TGTGCTAGTGGTTTGTTAGGGGTGGGGCTCCCCTATGGCTACACCTTC. Amino acid sequence: CASGLLGVGLPYGYTF.

The rearrangement joins TRBV6-5 to TRBJ1-6; tentatively, D is TRBD1 (6 bases). The CDR3 covers 14 residues. The germline V gene has CDR1 MNHEY and CDR2 SVGAGI. V lost 6 bases and J lost 6, with 12 bases in between. The CDR3 spells CASSPGGPNSPLHF. Here the CDR3 DNA reads TGTGCCAGCAGCCCGGGGGGGCCTAATTCACCCCTCCACTTT.

This chain uses TRBV7-2 with TRBJ2-3; 7 bases align to TRBD1. Germline V CDR1 and CDR2: SGHTA, FQGNSA. The CDR3 is 15 amino acids. Trimming took 1 base from V and 4 from J; bases not matched to a gene: 5. CDR3 sequence: CASSLGGQRADTQYF. Here the CDR3 DNA reads TGTGCCAGCAGCTTAGGGGGACAGAGAGCAGATACGCAGTATTTT.

The chain joins TRBV18 to TRBJ2-7, with 8 bases identical to TRBD2. The junction had 12 bases not matched to a gene; V was cut back by 6 bases and J by 5 bases. CDR1 and CDR2 from the germline V gene are KGHSH and LQKENI. The CDR3 sequence is 15 residues long. The chain's CDR3 is CASSPEDGRGDEQYF. The CDR3 coding sequence is TGTGCCAGCTCGCCTGAGGACGGGCGGGGGGACGAGCAGTACTTC.

The chain links TRBV19 to TRBJ2-1; 7 bases fit TRBD2. The CDR3 contains 12 residues. Germline CDR1 and CDR2: LNHDA and SQIVND (reference sequence). The V gene end was trimmed by 5 bases and the J gene end by 7 bases; junction bases not matched to a gene: 2. The CDR3 DNA reads TGTGCCAGTAGTTTCGGGGGGAATGAGCAGTTCTTC. Its translation is CASSFGGNEQFF.

This clone was seen at least ten times. The rearrangement links TRBV25-1 to TRBJ1-2; the match to TRBD1 covers 7 bases. This CDR3 comprises 14 residues. CDR1 MGHDK and CDR2 SYGVNS come from the germline V gene. The V gene end was trimmed by 8 bases and the J gene end by 8 bases; junction bases not matched to a gene: 14. The CDR3 reads CASSPADRVQGYTF. DNA of the CDR3: TGTGCCAGCTCTCCGGCCGACAGGGTTCAAGGCTACACCTTC.

The rearrangement uses TRBV4-3 and TRBJ1-2, with 7 nucleotides matching TRBD1. Germline V gene sequence: CDR1 LGHNA, CDR2 YSLEER. This CDR3 contains 13 residues. With 8 bases clipped from V and 2 bases from J, the junction kept 5 bases outside the gene matches. The CDR3 DNA is TGCGCCAGCTCGCCGGGACAGAACTATGGCTACACCTTC. It is translated as CASSPGQNYGYTF.

The chain combines TRBV6-2 or TRBV6-3 with TRBJ1-5; possible D gene TRBD1, 5 bases. Trimming took off 2 bases at V and 10 bases at J, with 15 bases between the two ends. This CDR3 is 14 amino acids long. Germline-derived CDR1 and CDR2 are MNHEY and SVGEGT. CDR3 DNA: TGTGCCAGCAGTTACGGGCAGGTGGGGGGTCCCCAGCATTTT. It codes for CASSYGQVGGPQHF.

Points on this clone: Other DNA sequences in the same sample also yield this CDR3. The chain is built from TRBV18 and TRBJ1-5; TRBD1 agrees at 8 bases. Per the germline V gene, CDR1 is KGHSH and CDR2 is LQKENI. The CDR3 runs 14 residues. V lost 3 bases to trimming and J lost 7 bases; unmatched junction nucleotides: 5. The chain's CDR3 is CASSPGQGGQPQHF. CDR3 nucleotides: TGTGCCAGCTCACCTGGACAGGGAGGACAGCCCCAGCATTTT.

CDR3 sequence: CASSLEPVSGRSREGTQYF. CDR3 DNA sequence: TGTGCCAGCAGCTTAGAACCGGTTAGCGGGAGGAGCAGGGAGGGTACGCAGTATTTT. V usage is TRBV7-3 and J usage is TRBJ2-3, with 10 nucleotides matching TRBD2. The germline V gene encodes CDR1 SGHTA and CDR2 FQGTGA. V lost 2 bases, J lost 8 bases, and 19 bases stayed unmatched. CDR3 length: 19 residues.

The rearrangement uses TRBV12-3 or TRBV12-4 and TRBJ1-1; no reliable D call. This CDR3 has 13 amino acids. The V end lost 6 bases, the J end lost 0 bases, and 8 bases lay between the germline ends. The CDR3, as DNA: TGTGCCAGCAGCCAGGTGATGAACACTGAAGCTTTCTTT. This sequence encodes CASSQVMNTEAFF.

CDR3 amino acids: CASSGPYDTQYF. CDR3 coding DNA: TGTGCCAGCAGCGGGCCATACGATACGCAGTATTTT. This chain joins TRBV7-2 and TRBJ2-3; no clear D gene. V was cut by 5 bases and J by 6 bases, with 9 bases left in between. The length of the CDR3 is 12 residues. Looked up from germline, CDR1 is SGHTA and CDR2 is FQGNSA.

This chain connects TRBV7-9 to TRBJ1-2; no firm D call. Germline CDR1 and CDR2: SEHNR and FQNEAQ (reference sequence). The ends were cut back, 4 bases at V and 8 bases at J, with 17 bases in the middle. CDR3 size: 14 residues. Here the CDR3 DNA reads TGTGCCAGCAGCTCCCCGGGAGAGGGCCGGGGCTACACCTTC. Translated, it gives CASSSPGEGRGYTF.

This chain uses TRBV3-1 (or the pseudogene TRBV3-2) with TRBJ1-1; TRBD1 might be the D (6 bases). With 7 bases removed from V and 0 bases from J, the gap between germline ends came to 12 bases. There are 14 residues in the CDR3. Germline CDR1 LGHDT, CDR2 YNNKEL (reference sequence). The CDR3 nucleotides read TGTGCCAGCACCCCACAGGGTATGAACACTGAAGCTTTCTTT. Protein: CASTPQGMNTEAFF.

The chain is built from TRBV19 and TRBJ2-1; TRBD1 aligns across 9 bases. CDR1 and CDR2 from the germline V gene are LNHDA and SQIVND (reference sequence). Trimming cost V 7 bases and J 1 base; bases outside gene matches: 2. CDR3 length: 14 amino acids. The CDR3 region is CASIGQGSYNEQFF. The CDR3 DNA reads as TGTGCCAGTATAGGACAGGGGTCCTACAATGAGCAGTTCTTC.

The chain joins TRBV7-9 to TRBJ1-1; weak D call: TRBD1 (5 bases). The germline V gene has CDR1 SEHNR and CDR2 FQNEAQ (reference sequence). V gave up 1 base and J gave up 0 bases, with 15 bases separating them. CDR3 length: 17 residues. The DNA for the CDR3 is TGTGCCAGCAGCTTAGGACCTGGGGGGTCCATGAACACTGAAGCTTTCTTT. Residues: CASSLGPGGSMNTEAFF.

As DNA, the CDR3 is TGTGCCAGCAGTCTAGGGGGTAGCAATCAGCCCCAGCATTTT. Its translation: CASSLGGSNQPQHF. This chain links TRBV27 with TRBJ1-5, with TRBD1 as a possible D gene (6 bases). This CDR3 region has 14 residues. The germline gives CDR1 MNHEY, CDR2 SMNVEV (reference sequence). V lost 5 bases to trimming and J lost 0 bases, with 8 bases between them.